The clone carrying this TCR beta chain has more than one count but fewer than ten. From germline, CDR1 is LNHDA and CDR2 SQIVND (reference sequence). CDR3 size: 13 residues. Trimming shortened V by 3 bases and J by 7 bases, and 12 bases separated the two germline ends. These data originate in a study of shared clonotypes between healthy human individuals. Assay: immunoSEQ multiplex PCR; the TCRdb copy retains only in-frame clones and omits some. The sample yields around 300,000 clones, around nine tenths seen once. This chain joins TRBV19 and TRBJ1-1; D might be TRBD1 (6 bases). Sequencing used memory CD8+ T cells sorted from blood. Subset denoted: CD45RO+ cells pooled with CCR7-negative TemRA cells. The clonotype originates from a young man in good health. The CDR3 nucleotides read TGTGCCAGTAGTATTTTGGGAGGGGGTGAAGCTTTCTTT. It specifies CASSILGGGEAFF.